This TCR beta chain was retrieved from a study of blood T cell repertoires in COVID-19. Across the whole study: From the United States, Italy and Spain came samples of acute and convalescent COVID-19.

CDR3 length equals 19 residues. The table came from immunoSEQ multiplex PCR; TCRdb's copy has only in-frame clones and leaves some out. The repertoire holds roughly 330,000 clones, with roughly 90% as singletons. The receptor was isolated from a woman in her forties or fifties with active or convalescent COVID-19. The chain couples TRBV12-1 to TRBJ2-7; the DNA was not used to check the table's D call, TRBD2. TRBV12-1 is described as a pseudogene. The sequenced material came from peripheral blood. The CDR3 bases are TGTGCCAGCAGCTTTGCCCGGGAAAGCCTTCAACCAGCAAGAGACGAGCAGTACTTC. Translation: CASSFARESLQPARDEQYF.